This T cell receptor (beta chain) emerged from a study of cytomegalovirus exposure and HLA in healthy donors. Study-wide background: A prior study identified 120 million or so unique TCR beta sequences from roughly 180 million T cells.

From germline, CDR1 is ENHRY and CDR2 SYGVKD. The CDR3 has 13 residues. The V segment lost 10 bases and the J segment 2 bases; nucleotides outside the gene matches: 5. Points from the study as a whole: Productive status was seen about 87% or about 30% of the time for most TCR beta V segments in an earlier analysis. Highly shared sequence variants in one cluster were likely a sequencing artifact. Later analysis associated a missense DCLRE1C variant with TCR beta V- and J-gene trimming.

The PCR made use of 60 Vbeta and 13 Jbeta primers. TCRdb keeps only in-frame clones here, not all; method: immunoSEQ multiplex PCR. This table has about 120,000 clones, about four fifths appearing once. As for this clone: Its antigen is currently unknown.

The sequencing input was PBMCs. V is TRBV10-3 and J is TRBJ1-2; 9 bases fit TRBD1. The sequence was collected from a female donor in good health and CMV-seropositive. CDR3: CATATGGNYGYTF. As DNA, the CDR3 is TGTGCCACTGCAACAGGGGGCAACTATGGCTACACCTTC.